These 6 T cell receptor beta chains originate from one sample sequenced in a study of T cells in localized non-small cell lung cancer. Only in-frame clones appear in the TCRdb table, and some are missing; sequencing was by immunoSEQ multiplex PCR. The sample has under 2,500 clones; about 35% are singletons. This specimen was lung tumor tissue, taken before any cancer treatment. The receptors were sampled from a female donor older than 55 with stage I lung adenocarcinoma.

Relative to its sample, this clone is large (0.1 to 1%). The gene calls are TRBV15 and TRBJ1-1; the D gene is possibly TRBD1 (6 bases). The V and J ends lost 8 bases and 1 base respectively, with 20 bases between them. Germline V lookup: CDR1 LNHNV, CDR2 YYDKDF (reference sequence). The CDR3 consists of 16 residues. The DNA of the CDR3 is TGTGCCACCGGGACAACTGTACCCTCTTCGAACACTGAAGCTTTCTTT. This codes for CATGTTVPSSNTEAFF.

CDR3 bases: TGTGCCAGTACCTCCGGGGCAGGGGTGAGCAATCAGCCCCAGCATTTT. As protein: CASTSGAGVSNQPQHF. This chain joins TRBV19 and TRBJ1-5; D perhaps matches TRBD1 (6 bases). V was trimmed by 7 bases and J by 1 base, leaving 17 bases between them. The germline V gene has CDR1 LNHDA and CDR2 SQIVND (reference sequence). The CDR3 is 16 residues long.

The chain recombines TRBV6-8 with TRBJ1-2; no clear D gene. The germline CDR1 and CDR2 sequences are MNHGY and SAAAGT. The CDR3 extends over 15 amino acids. The V end lost 5 bases, the J end lost 4 bases, and 17 bases lay between the germline ends. The CDR3: CASSRGATGTYGYTF. The CDR3 DNA follows: TGTGCCAGCAGTCGGGGAGCGACTGGTACCTATGGCTACACCTTC.

There are a few counts of this clone. The CDR3 DNA follows: TGTGCCAGCCGGACAGTTAACTCCTACGAGCAGTACTTC. This sequence encodes CASRTVNSYEQYF. This chain connects TRBV27 to TRBJ2-7; TRBD1 might be the D (6 bases). Trimming stripped 8 bases from V and 0 bases from J, with 11 bases between. This CDR3 is built from 13 residues. CDR1 and CDR2 (germline): MNHEY, SMNVEV (reference sequence).

The V call is TRBV29-1, the J call TRBJ1-3, with a weak D call TRBD1 (5 bases). V was cut by 3 bases and J by 2 bases, with 11 bases left in between. CDR1 and CDR2 (germline): SQVTM, ANQGSEA. This CDR3 is 14 amino acids long. DNA for the CDR3: TGCAGCGTTGAGACCGGGACCGCTGGAAACACCATATATTTT. It is translated as CSVETGTAGNTIYF. Combining the CDR3 with reference TRBV29-1 and TRBJ1-3 gives the whole variable domain SAVISQKPSRDICQRGTSLTIQCQVDSQVTMMFWYRQQPGQSLTLIATANQGSEATYESGFVIDKFPISRPNLTFSTLTVSNMSPEDSSIYLCSVETGTAGNTIYFGEGSWLTVV.

This clone was detected a few times. This rearrangement joins TRBV11-3 to TRBJ2-4; D not resolved. The V and J ends lost 3 bases and 0 bases respectively, with 12 bases between them. Germline V gene data show CDR1 as SGHNT and CDR2 as YENEEA. The CDR3 has 16 residues. The CDR3 DNA reads TGTGCCAGCAGCTTGGATAGGACCCTAGCCAAAAACATTCAGTACTTC. Its protein is CASSLDRTLAKNIQYF. Combining the CDR3 with reference TRBV11-3 and TRBJ2-4 gives the whole variable domain EAGVVQSPRYKIIEKKQPVAFWCNPISGHNTLYWYLQNLGQGPELLIRYENEEAVDDSQLPKDRFSAERLKGVDSTLKIQPAELGDSAVYLCASSLDRTLAKNIQYFGAGTRLSVL.